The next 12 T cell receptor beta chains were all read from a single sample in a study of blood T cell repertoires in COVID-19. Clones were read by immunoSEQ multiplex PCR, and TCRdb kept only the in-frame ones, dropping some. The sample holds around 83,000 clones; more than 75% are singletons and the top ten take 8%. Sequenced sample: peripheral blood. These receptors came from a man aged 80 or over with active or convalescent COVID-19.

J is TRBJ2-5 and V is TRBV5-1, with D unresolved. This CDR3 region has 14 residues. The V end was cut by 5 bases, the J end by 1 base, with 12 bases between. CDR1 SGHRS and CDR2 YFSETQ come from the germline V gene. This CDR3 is CASRSLGVQETQYF. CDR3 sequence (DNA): TGCGCCAGCAGATCGCTAGGCGTCCAAGAGACCCAGTACTTC. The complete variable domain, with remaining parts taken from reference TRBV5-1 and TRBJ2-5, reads KAGVTQTPRYLIKTRGQQVTLSCSPISGHRSVSWYQQTPGQGLQFLFEYFSETQRNKGNFPGRFSGRQFSNSRSEMNVSTLELGDSALYLCASRSLGVQETQYFGPGTRLLVL.

The CDR3 DNA reads TGTGCCAGCAGTGGGGGACTAGCGGGGGTCACAGATACGCAGTATTTT. Its translation is CASSGGLAGVTDTQYF. The chain employs TRBV6-1 and TRBJ2-3, with TRBD2 identical over 14 bases. V was pared by 4 bases and J by 2 bases, with 2 bases of the junction left unmatched. Germline CDR1 MNHNS, CDR2 SASEGT. The CDR3 is 16 amino acids.

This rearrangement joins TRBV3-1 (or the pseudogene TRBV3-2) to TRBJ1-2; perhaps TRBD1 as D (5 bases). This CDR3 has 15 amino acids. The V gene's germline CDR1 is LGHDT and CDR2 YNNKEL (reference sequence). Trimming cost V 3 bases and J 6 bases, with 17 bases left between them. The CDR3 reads CASSHQTGGLDGYTF. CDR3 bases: TGTGCCAGCAGCCACCAGACTGGGGGGTTGGATGGCTACACCTTC.

CDR3 coding DNA: TGTGCCAGCAGCGGGACAGGGGGCTTCTACAATGAGCAGTTCTTC. Encoded protein: CASSGTGGFYNEQFF. The chain has TRBV5-4 and TRBJ2-1; 12 nucleotides line up with TRBD1. V lost 4 bases and J lost 3; bases outside the gene matches: 2. This CDR3 spans 15 amino acids. Looked up from germline, CDR1 is SGHNT and CDR2 is YYREEE (reference sequence). Variable domain in full (rest from reference TRBV5-4 and TRBJ2-1): ETGVTQSPTHLIKTRGQQVTLRCSSQSGHNTVSWYQQALGQGPQFIFQYYREEENGRGNFPPRFSGLQFPNYSSELNVNALELDDSALYLCASSGTGGFYNEQFFGPGTRLTVL.

The CDR3 sequence: CASRLTGVGETQYF. CDR3 coding DNA: TGTGCCAGCAGACTGACAGGGGTAGGGGAGACCCAGTACTTC. The chain uses TRBV2 and TRBJ2-5; TRBD1 matches at 8 bases. V was pared by 6 bases and J by 5 bases, with 8 bases of the junction left unmatched. Germline values: CDR1 SNHLY, CDR2 FYNNEI. This CDR3 region has 14 residues. The full variable domain, its missing parts supplied by reference TRBV2 and TRBJ2-5, is EPEVTQTPSHQVTQMGQEVILRCVPISNHLYFYWYRQILGQKVEFLVSFYNNEISEKSEIFDDQFSVERPDGSNFTLKIRSTKLEDSAMYFCASRLTGVGETQYFGPGTRLLVL.

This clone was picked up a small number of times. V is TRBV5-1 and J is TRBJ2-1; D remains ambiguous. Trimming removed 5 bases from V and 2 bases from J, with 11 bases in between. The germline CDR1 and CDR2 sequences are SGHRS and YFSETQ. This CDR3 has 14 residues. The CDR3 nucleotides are TGCGCCAGCAGGCTCCCGGGTCCCTACAATGAGCAGTTCTTC. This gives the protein CASRLPGPYNEQFF.

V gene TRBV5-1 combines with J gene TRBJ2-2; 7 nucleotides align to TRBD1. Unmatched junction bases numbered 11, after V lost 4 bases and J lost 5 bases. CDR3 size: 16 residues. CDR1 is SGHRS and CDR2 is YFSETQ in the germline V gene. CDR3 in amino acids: CASSVQPGQRTGELFF. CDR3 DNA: TGCGCCAGCAGCGTTCAACCGGGACAGAGGACCGGGGAGCTGTTTTTT. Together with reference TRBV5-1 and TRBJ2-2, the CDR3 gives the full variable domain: KAGVTQTPRYLIKTRGQQVTLSCSPISGHRSVSWYQQTPGQGLQFLFEYFSETQRNKGNFPGRFSGRQFSNSRSEMNVSTLELGDSALYLCASSVQPGQRTGELFFGEGSRLTVL.

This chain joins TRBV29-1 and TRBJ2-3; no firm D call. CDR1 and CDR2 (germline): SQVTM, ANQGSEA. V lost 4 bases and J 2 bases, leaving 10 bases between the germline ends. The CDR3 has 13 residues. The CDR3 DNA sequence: TGCAGCGTTGCCTTCAGTTACACAGATACGCAGTATTTT. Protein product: CSVAFSYTDTQYF.

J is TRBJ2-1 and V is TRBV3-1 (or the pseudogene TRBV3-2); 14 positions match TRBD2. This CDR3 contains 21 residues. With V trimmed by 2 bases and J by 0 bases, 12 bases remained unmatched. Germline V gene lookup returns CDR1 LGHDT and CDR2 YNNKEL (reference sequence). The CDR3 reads CASSQRTGTSGGASSYNEQFF. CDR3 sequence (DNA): TGTGCCAGCAGCCAACGCACGGGGACTAGCGGGGGAGCGAGCTCCTACAATGAGCAGTTCTTC.

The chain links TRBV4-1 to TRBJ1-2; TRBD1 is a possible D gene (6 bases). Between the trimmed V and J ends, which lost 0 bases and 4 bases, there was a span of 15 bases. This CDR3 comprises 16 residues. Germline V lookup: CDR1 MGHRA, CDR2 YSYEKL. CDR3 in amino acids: CASSQDSGTFGYGYTF. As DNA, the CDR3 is TGCGCCAGCAGCCAAGACTCAGGGACATTTGGCTATGGCTACACCTTC.

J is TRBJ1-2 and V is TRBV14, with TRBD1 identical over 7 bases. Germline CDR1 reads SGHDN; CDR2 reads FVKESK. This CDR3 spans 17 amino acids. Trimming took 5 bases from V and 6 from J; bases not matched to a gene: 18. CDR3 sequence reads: CASSFRLDPGGFHGYTF. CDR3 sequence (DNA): TGTGCCAGCAGCTTTCGACTCGACCCAGGGGGATTCCATGGCTACACCTTC.

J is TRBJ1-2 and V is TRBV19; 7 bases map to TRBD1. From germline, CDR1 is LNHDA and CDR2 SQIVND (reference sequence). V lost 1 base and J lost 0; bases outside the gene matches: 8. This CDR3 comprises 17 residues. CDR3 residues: CASSIVFLGQTNYGYTF. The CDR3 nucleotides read TGTGCCAGTAGTATAGTATTTTTGGGACAGACTAACTATGGCTACACCTTC.